This TCR beta chain was profiled in a study of T cell responses to AZD1222 COVID-19 vaccine. Overall study results and limits: The sample set comprised mostly white British donors with more females, and clonal diversity was possibly underestimated.

Comment on this clone: The antigen is not known.

The protocol was immunoSEQ multiplex PCR, while the TCRdb copy is restricted to in-frame clones and leaves out a portion. The sample includes around 130,000 clones, more than 80% of them seen just once. CDR3 length equals 16 residues. CDR1 is SGDLS and CDR2 is YYNGEE in the germline V gene. Trimming took 4 bases from V and 0 from J, leaving 11 bases between them. The chain uses TRBV9 and TRBJ1-6; possibly TRBD1 for D (5 bases). The material was peripheral blood, obtained on day 0 of AZD1222 vaccination. The clonotype comes from an adult in good health. In DNA, the CDR3 is TGTGCCAGCAGCCGCAGAGACAGCTCCTATAATTCACCCCTCCACTTT. Translating gives CASSRRDSSYNSPLHF.